The clone carrying this TCR beta chain was counted many times. Its antigen is not known. This CDR3 is built from 14 residues. Germline CDR1 and CDR2: SEHNR and FQNEAQ (reference sequence). V lost 4 bases to trimming and J lost 4 bases, with 8 bases between them. The data were taken from a study of spatial heterogeneity in lung cancer. Study-wide results and limits: Tumors with more nonsynonymous mutations had more expanded intratumoral alpha and beta TCRs.

TCRdb passed the 5' RACE reads through MiXCR, listing each CDR3 protein once. Here the sample spans about 20,000 distinct CDR3 sequences, roughly 5.8% being singletons. Time point reported: sample taken at primary tumor resection. The sequencing used lung tumor tissue, collected at surgery. V gene TRBV7-9 combines with J gene TRBJ1-6; D may be TRBD1 (5 bases). The sequence derives from a female donor with early-stage non-small cell lung cancer. CDR3: CASSSKGYNSPLHF. In nucleotides, the CDR3 is TGTGCCAGCAGCTCAAAGGGGTATAATTCACCCCTCCACTTT.